The TCR beta chain under discussion was sequenced for a study of identical twins. Study results and caveats: Invariant MAIT and iNKT cells are populations that could partly confound zero-insertion analyses. Abundant beta clonotypes from cord blood bore fewer insertions; memory repertoires lacked this pattern.

cDNA molecules carried unique molecular identifiers, and template switching added a universal primer site. TCRdb recomputed calls from the 5' RACE reads with MiXCR, one row per CDR3 protein. The sample includes more than 350,000 distinct CDR3 sequences, approximately 9.1% seen only once; the top ten take roughly 8.9%. On this clonotype itself: The target antigen is unknown.

Only healthy Caucasians were included as donors. The sequence was obtained from a woman between 50 and 59 years old in good health. The specimen was naive T cells sorted from blood.

In DNA form, the CDR3 reads TGTGCCAGCGGACGGGGACAGAACAATGAGCAGTTCTTC. Amino acid sequence: CASGRGQNNEQFF. The rearrangement uses TRBV11-3 and TRBJ2-1, with 7 bases that match TRBD1. CDR1 and CDR2 (germline): SGHNT, YENEEA. Unmatched junction bases numbered 6, after V lost 8 bases and J lost 5 bases. The CDR3 spans 13 residues.